This T cell receptor (beta chain) derives from a study of patients and donors after allogeneic stem cell transplantation. TCRdb re-analysed the RT-PCR reads in MiXCR, keeping a single row per CDR3 protein. This sample has some 880,000 distinct CDR3 sequences; roughly 18% occur once, and the top ten carry around 6%. V shed 3 bases and J 2 bases; nucleotides not matched to a gene: 11. There are 17 residues in the CDR3. Per the germline V gene, CDR1 is SGHDT and CDR2 is YYEEEE. This rearrangement joins TRBV5-6 to TRBJ2-7, with 10 bases that match TRBD2. Sequenced: blood, either unsorted or a sorted T cell fraction (not recorded which). The clonotype was recovered from a human donor who was either an allogeneic HSCT recipient or a stem cell or donor lymphocyte infusion donor (not recorded which). It is not recorded whose cells these are; they may come from a transplant donor. The CDR3 spells CASSSGGSGGIAYEQYF. CDR3 DNA: TGTGCCAGCAGCTCCGGAGGTAGCGGGGGGATTGCCTACGAGCAGTACTTC. Drawing the rest from reference TRBV5-6 and TRBJ2-7, the complete variable domain is DAGVTQSPTHLIKTRGQQVTLRCSPKSGHDTVSWYQQALGQGPQFIFQYYEEEERQRGNFPDRFSGHQFPNYSSELNVNALLLGDSALYLCASSSGGSGGIAYEQYFGPGTRLTVT.